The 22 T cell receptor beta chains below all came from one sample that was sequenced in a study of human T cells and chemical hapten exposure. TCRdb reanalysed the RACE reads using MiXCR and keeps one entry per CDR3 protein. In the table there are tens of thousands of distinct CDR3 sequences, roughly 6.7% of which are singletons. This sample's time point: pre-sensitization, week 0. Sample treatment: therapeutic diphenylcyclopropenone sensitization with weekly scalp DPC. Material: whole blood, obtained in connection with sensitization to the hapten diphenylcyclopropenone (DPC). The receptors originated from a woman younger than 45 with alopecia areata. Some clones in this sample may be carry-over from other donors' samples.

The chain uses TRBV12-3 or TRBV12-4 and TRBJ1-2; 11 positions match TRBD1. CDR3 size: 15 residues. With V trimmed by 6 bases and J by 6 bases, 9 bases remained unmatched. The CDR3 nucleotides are TGTGCCAGCAGCATGGGACAGGGGGGCCGAAATGGCTACACCTTC. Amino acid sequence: CASSMGQGGRNGYTF.

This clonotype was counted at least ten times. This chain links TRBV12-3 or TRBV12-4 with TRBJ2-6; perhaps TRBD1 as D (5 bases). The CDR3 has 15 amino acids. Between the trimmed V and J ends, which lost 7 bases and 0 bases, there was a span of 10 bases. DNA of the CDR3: TGTGCCAGCAATCCACAGGTCTCTGGGGCCAACGTCCTGACTTTC. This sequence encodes CASNPQVSGANVLTF.

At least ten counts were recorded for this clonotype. CDR3 sequence reads: CASNGKGTIYF. The CDR3 DNA sequence: TGTGCCAGCAATGGCAAGGGCACCATATATTTT. The V and J genes are TRBV6-5 and TRBJ1-3; D call uncertain. V lost 7 bases and J lost 9, with 10 bases in between. Germline V gives CDR1 MNHEY, CDR2 SVGAGI. This CDR3 is 11 amino acids long.

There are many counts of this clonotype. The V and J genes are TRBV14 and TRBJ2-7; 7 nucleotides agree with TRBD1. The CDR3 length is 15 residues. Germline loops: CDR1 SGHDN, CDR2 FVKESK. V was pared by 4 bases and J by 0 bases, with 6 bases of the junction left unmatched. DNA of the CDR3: TGTGCCAGCAGCCCCCAACAGGGGCGCTCCTACGAGCAGTACTTC. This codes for CASSPQQGRSYEQYF.

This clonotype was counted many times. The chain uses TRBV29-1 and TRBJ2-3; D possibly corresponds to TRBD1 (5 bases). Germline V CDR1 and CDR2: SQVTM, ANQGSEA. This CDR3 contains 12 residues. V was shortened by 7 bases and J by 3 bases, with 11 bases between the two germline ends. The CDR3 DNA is TGCAGCGCTGACAAGGGGACAGATACGCAGTATTTT. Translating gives CSADKGTDTQYF.

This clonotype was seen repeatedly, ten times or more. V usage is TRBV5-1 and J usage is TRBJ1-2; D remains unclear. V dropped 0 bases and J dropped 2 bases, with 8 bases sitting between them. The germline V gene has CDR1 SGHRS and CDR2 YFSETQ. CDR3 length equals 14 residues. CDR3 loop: CASSLDSRNYGYTF. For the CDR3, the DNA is TGCGCCAGCAGCTTGGATAGCAGGAACTATGGCTACACCTTC.

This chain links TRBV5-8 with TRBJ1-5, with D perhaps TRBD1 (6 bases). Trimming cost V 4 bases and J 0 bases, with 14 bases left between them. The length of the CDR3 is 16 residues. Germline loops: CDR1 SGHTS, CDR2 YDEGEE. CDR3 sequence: CASSDPTGYSNQPQHF. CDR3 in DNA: TGTGCCAGCAGCGACCCGACAGGTTATAGCAATCAGCCCCAGCATTTT.

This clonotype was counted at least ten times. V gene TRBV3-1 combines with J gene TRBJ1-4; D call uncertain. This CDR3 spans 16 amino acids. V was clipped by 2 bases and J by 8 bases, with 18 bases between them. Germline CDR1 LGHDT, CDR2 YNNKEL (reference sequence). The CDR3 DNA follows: TGTGCCAGCAGCCAAACCCGGACCTCCCAAACGGAAAAACTGTTTTTT. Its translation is CASSQTRTSQTEKLFF.

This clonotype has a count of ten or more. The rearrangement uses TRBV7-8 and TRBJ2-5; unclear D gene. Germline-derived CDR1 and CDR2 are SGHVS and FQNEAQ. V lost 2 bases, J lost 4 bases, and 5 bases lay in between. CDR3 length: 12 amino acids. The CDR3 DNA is TGTGCCAGCAGCTTATACAGAGAGACCCAGTACTTC. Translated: CASSLYRETQYF.

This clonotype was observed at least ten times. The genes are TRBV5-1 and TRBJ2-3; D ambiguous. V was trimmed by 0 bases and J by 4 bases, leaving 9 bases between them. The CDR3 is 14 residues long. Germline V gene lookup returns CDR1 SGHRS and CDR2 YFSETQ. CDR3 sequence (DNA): TGCGCCAGCAGCTTGGCCTATAGCCCAGATACGCAGTATTTT. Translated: CASSLAYSPDTQYF.

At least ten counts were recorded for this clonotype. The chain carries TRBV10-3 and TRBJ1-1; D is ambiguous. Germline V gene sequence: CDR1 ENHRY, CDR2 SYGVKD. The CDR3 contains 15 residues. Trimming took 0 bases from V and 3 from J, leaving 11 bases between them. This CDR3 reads CAISESNRGDTEAFF. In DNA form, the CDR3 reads TGTGCCATCAGTGAGTCGAATCGGGGTGACACTGAAGCTTTCTTT.

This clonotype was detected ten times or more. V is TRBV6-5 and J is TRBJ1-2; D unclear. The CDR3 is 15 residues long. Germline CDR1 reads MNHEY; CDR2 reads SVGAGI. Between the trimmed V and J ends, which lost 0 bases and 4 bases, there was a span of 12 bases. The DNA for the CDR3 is TGTGCCAGCAGTTACTCCTCCGGCTTGGCCTATGGCTACACCTTC. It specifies CASSYSSGLAYGYTF.

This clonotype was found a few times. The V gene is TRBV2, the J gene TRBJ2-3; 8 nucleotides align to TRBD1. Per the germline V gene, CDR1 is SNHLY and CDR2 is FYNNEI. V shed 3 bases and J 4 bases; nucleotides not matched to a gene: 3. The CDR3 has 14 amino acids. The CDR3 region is CASSDGQGPDTQYF. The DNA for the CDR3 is TGTGCCAGCAGTGACGGACAGGGCCCAGATACGCAGTATTTT.

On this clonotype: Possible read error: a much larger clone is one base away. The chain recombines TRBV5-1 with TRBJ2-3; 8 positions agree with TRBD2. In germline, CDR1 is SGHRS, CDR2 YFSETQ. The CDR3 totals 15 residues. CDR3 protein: CTSAPGGRTTDTQYF. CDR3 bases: TGCACCAGCGCACCGGGGGGGCGAACCACAGATACGCAGTATTTT.

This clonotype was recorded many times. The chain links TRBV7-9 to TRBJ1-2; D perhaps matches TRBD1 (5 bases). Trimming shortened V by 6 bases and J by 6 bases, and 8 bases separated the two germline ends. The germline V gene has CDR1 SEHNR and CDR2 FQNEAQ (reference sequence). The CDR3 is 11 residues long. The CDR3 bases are TGTGCCAGCAGGACAGCAGATGGCTACACCTTC. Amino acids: CASRTADGYTF.

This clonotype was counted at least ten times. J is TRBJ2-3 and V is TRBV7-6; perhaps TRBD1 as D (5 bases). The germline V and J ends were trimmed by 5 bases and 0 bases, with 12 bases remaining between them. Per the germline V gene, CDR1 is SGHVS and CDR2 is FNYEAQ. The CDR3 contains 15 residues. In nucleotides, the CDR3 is TGTGCCAGCAGCCCTCAGGGTGTTAGCACAGATACGCAGTATTTT. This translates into CASSPQGVSTDTQYF.

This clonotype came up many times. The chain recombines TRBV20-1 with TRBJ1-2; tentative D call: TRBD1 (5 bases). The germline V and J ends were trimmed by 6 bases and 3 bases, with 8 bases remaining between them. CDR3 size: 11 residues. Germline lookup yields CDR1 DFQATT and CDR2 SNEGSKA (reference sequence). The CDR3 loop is CSARDHYGYTF. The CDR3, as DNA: TGCAGTGCGCGGGACCACTATGGCTACACCTTC.

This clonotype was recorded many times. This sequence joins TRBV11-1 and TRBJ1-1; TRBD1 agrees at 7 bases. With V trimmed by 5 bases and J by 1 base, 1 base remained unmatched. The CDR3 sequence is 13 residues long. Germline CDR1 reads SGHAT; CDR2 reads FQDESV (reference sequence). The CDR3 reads CASSRQGNTEAFF. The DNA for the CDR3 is TGTGCCAGCAGCCGACAGGGGAACACTGAAGCTTTCTTT.

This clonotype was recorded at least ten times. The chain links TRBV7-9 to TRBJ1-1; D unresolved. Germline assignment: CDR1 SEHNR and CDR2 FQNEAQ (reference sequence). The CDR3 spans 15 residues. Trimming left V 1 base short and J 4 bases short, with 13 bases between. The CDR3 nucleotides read TGTGCCAGCAGCTTAGGGCTGGGATCGGCCACTGAAGCTTTCTTT. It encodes CASSLGLGSATEAFF. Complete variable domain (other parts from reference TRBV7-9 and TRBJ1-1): DTGVSQNPRHKITKRGQNVTFRCDPISEHNRLYWYRQTLGQGPEFLTYFQNEAQLEKSRLLSDRFSAERPKGSFSTLEIQRTEQGDSAMYLCASSLGLGSATEAFFGQGTRLTVV.

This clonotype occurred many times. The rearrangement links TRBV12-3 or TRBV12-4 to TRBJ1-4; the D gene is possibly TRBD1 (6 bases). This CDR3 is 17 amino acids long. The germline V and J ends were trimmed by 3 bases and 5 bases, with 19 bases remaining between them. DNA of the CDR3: TGTGCCAGCAGTTTTTCGACAGGAAACTTGCCAAATGAAAAACTGTTTTTT. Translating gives CASSFSTGNLPNEKLFF.

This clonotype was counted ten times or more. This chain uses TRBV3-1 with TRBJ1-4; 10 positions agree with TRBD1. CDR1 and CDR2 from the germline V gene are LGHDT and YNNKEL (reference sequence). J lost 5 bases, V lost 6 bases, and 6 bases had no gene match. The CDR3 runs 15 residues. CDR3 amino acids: CASSRPGQGNEKLFF. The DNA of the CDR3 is TGTGCCAGCAGTCGTCCGGGACAGGGGAATGAAAAACTGTTTTTT. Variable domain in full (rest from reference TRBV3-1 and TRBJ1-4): DTAVSQTPKYLVTQMGNDKSIKCEQNLGHDTMYWYKQDSKKFLKIMFSYNNKELIINETVPNRFSPKSPDKAHLNLHINSLELGDSAVYFCASSRPGQGNEKLFFGSGTQLSVL.

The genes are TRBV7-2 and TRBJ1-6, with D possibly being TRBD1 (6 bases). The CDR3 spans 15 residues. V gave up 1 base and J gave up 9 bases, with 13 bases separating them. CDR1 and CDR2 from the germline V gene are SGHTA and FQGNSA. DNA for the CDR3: TGTGCCAGCAGCTTAGAGGGGAACAGGGTTTCACCCCTCCACTTT. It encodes CASSLEGNRVSPLHF.